This T cell receptor (beta chain) was obtained from a study of vaccination and CD4 T cells after COVID-19. CDR1 and CDR2 (germline): LNHDA, SQIVND (reference sequence). The CDR3 is 14 amino acids. The V gene end was trimmed by 10 bases and the J gene end by 4 bases; junction bases not matched to a gene: 11. The Oncomine TCR Beta short-read assay was what sequenced the DNA obtained from cultured CD4+ T cells. TCRdb used MiXCR to reprocess the PCR reads, holding one entry per CDR3 protein. The table has roughly 16,000 distinct CDR3 sequences, roughly 28% seen once. Treatment here: roughly 11-day PBMC culture with coronavirus spike peptide pools or control peptides (ViraFEST assay). Findings of the study overall: Spike mono-reactivity was found in 304 of 307 vaccine-specific clones from convalescent patients.

Concerning this clonotype: No antigen is known for it.

Input material: cultured CD4+ T cells from blood. The J gene is TRBJ1-2, the V gene TRBV19, with 8 nucleotides matching TRBD1. The receptor was isolated from a human donor with COVID-19. CDR3 coding DNA: TGTGCCACTGGGGGGACAGGCATTTCCTATGGCTACACCTTC. Translated, it gives CATGGTGISYGYTF.